Listed here are 22 T cell receptor beta chains from one sample, sequenced in a study of T cells in Graves' hyperthyroidism and ophthalmopathy. The investigators amplified TCR beta CDR3 regions from RNA transcripts. Researchers ran a first-round RT-PCR on the TCR CDR3 using the HTBI primer set. TCRdb processed the multiplex PCR reads anew with MiXCR; each CDR3 protein has one entry. The sample has hundreds of thousands of distinct CDR3 sequences; about 15% are singletons. The sample taken for sequencing was blood. The receptors derive from a man aged 18 to 30 with Graves' ophthalmopathy.

About this clonotype: A read error may be the cause here, since a much bigger clone is one base away. The J gene is TRBJ2-2, the V gene TRBV6-2 or TRBV6-3; the match to TRBD2 covers 9 bases. Per germline, CDR1 MNHEY and CDR2 SVGEGT. After removal of 5 bases from V and 2 bases from J, the junction contained 6 bases not matched to a gene. The length of the CDR3 is 16 residues. In DNA form, the CDR3 reads TGTGCCAGCAGTCATAGCGGGAGAGTAAACACCGGGGAGCTGTTTTTT. Translation gives CASSHSGRVNTGELFF.

CDR3 sequence (DNA): TGTGCCAGCAGCGAAGGGGGGCTAGCGGGAGCCGTGGGGGGGGAGCTGTTTTTT. Its protein product is CASSEGGLAGAVGGELFF. V gene TRBV12-3 or TRBV12-4 combines with J gene TRBJ2-2, with 10 bases identical to TRBD2. The CDR3 covers 18 residues. The trim removed 6 bases at V and 8 bases at J, leaving 18 bases unmatched.

This clonotype was recorded many times. The genes are TRBV29-1 and TRBJ2-1; 7 nucleotides match TRBD1. CDR3 length equals 15 residues. J gave up 6 bases and V 3 bases, and 11 bases lay outside the gene matches. Germline lookup yields CDR1 SQVTM and CDR2 ANQGSEA. CDR3 amino acids: CSVDGTGVLRNEQFF. As DNA, the CDR3 is TGCAGCGTTGACGGTACAGGGGTGCTTCGCAATGAGCAGTTCTTC.

This clonotype has a handful of counts. The chain employs TRBV6-1 and TRBJ1-2; the match to TRBD1 covers 8 bases. Germline CDR1 MNHNS, CDR2 SASEGT. Trimming removed 2 bases from V and 4 bases from J; junction bases left unmatched: 12. This CDR3 has 17 residues. CDR3 sequence: CASSEIGVTGEIYGYTF. DNA of the CDR3: TGTGCCAGCAGTGAAATTGGGGTGACAGGGGAAATCTATGGCTACACCTTC.

This clonotype occurred a few times. CDR3 sequence reads: CASSSTGGSSGANVLTF. Written as DNA, the CDR3 is TGCGCCAGCAGCTCAACAGGGGGTAGCTCTGGGGCCAACGTCCTGACTTTC. This chain links TRBV5-1 with TRBJ2-6, with 8 bases matching TRBD1. The V and J ends lost 3 bases and 0 bases, in that order; junction bases with no gene match: 5. Germline CDR1 is SGHRS and CDR2 is YFSETQ. The CDR3 is made up of 17 amino acids.

This clonotype was observed at least ten times. The chain is built from TRBV12-5 and TRBJ2-1, with D possibly TRBD2 on 5 matching bases. This CDR3 is 16 amino acids long. In germline, CDR1 is LGHNT, CDR2 FRNRAP. Deletions cut 6 bases from V and 2 bases from J, with 17 bases between. CDR3 residues: CASGPKRGIPYNEQFF. CDR3 DNA: TGTGCTAGTGGCCCTAAGAGAGGGATCCCCTACAATGAGCAGTTCTTC.

This clonotype was found a few times. This chain joins TRBV6-1 and TRBJ2-3; maybe TRBD2 (5 bases). The length of the CDR3 is 15 residues. V was clipped by 10 bases and J by 2 bases, with 19 bases between them. From germline, CDR1 is MNHNS and CDR2 SASEGT. CDR3 loop: CANNQYGLFTDTQYF. In nucleotides, the CDR3 is TGTGCCAACAACCAGTACGGACTCTTCACAGATACGCAGTATTTT.

This clonotype was counted ten times or more. Here the CDR3 DNA reads TGTGCCAGCAGCACCGGGGGGGGGGAGACCCAGTACTTC. Its protein is CASSTGGGETQYF. The chain carries TRBV11-2 and TRBJ2-5, with TRBD2 identical over 8 bases. The CDR3 sequence is 13 residues long. J gave up 5 bases and V 5 bases, and 4 bases lay outside the gene matches. Germline loops: CDR1 SGHAT, CDR2 FQNNGV.

This clonotype was seen only a few times. The CDR3 reads CASSLYPESSGNTIYF. The CDR3 coding sequence is TGCGCCAGCAGCTTGTATCCAGAGAGCTCTGGAAACACCATATATTTT. V and J are TRBV5-1 and TRBJ1-3; the D is unclear. Trimming pared 1 base from V and 0 bases from J, leaving 11 bases between. CDR1 and CDR2 (germline): SGHRS, YFSETQ. The length of the CDR3 is 16 residues.

The chain has TRBV5-4 and TRBJ2-3, with 9 positions matching TRBD2. V was clipped by 1 base and J by 1 base; unmatched bases: 7. Germline-derived CDR1 and CDR2 are SGHNT and YYREEE (reference sequence). This CDR3 has 17 residues. CDR3 DNA sequence: TGTGCCAGCAGCTTGACCCCTAGCGGGGCGGGCACAGATACGCAGTATTTT. Protein: CASSLTPSGAGTDTQYF.

This rearrangement joins TRBV6-1 to TRBJ1-5; no firm D call. V lost 6 bases and J 5 bases, leaving 17 bases between the germline ends. The CDR3 totals 15 residues. CDR1 is MNHNS, CDR2 SASEGT, per germline. The CDR3 sequence: CASRPGPGWDQPQHF. In DNA form, the CDR3 reads TGTGCCAGCAGGCCCGGGCCCGGTTGGGATCAGCCCCAGCATTTT.

This clonotype occurred many times. The rearrangement joins TRBV9 to TRBJ2-1, with 10 bases matching TRBD2. The germline CDR1 and CDR2 sequences are SGDLS and YYNGEE. The V and J ends lost 3 bases and 8 bases, in that order; junction bases with no gene match: 8. The CDR3 runs to 15 residues. The CDR3 sequence is CASSATGTSVHEQFF. The DNA of the CDR3 is TGTGCCAGCAGCGCGACCGGGACTAGCGTCCATGAGCAGTTCTTC.

The V and J genes are TRBV4-1 and TRBJ2-5; no reliable D call. V lost 3 bases to trimming and J lost 2 bases, with 7 bases between them. The CDR3 spans 13 residues. Germline CDR1 and CDR2: MGHRA and YSYEKL. The CDR3 nucleotides are TGCGCCAGCAGCCACCTACCACAAGAGACCCAGTACTTC. Its translation is CASSHLPQETQYF.

Comments on this clonotype: This may arise from a read error, as a much more abundant clone is one base away. This sequence joins TRBV2 and TRBJ2-1; D perhaps matches TRBD2 (5 bases). This CDR3 has 13 amino acids. CDR1 is SNHLY and CDR2 is FYNNEI in the germline V gene. V lost 9 bases, J lost 10 bases, and 19 bases lay in between. CDR3 amino acids: CASAGEPDYEQFF. DNA for the CDR3: TGTGCCAGTGCTGGGGAGCCCGACTACGAGCAGTTCTTC. Complete variable domain (other parts from reference TRBV2 and TRBJ2-1): EPEVTQTPSHQVTQMGQEVILRCVPISNHLYFYWYRQILGQKVEFLVSFYNNEISEKSEIFDDQFSVERPDGSNFTLKIRSTKLEDSAMYFCASAGEPDYEQFFGPGTRLTVL.

This clonotype was detected ten times or more. This sequence joins TRBV13 and TRBJ2-5; TRBD2 agrees at 9 bases. Per germline, CDR1 PRHDT and CDR2 FYEKMQ (reference sequence). The junction had 5 bases not matched to a gene; V was cut back by 1 base and J by 5 bases. The CDR3 consists of 15 residues. CDR3 region: CASSLVRGGSETQYF. CDR3 sequence (DNA): TGTGCCAGCAGCTTAGTGCGGGGGGGCAGTGAGACCCAGTACTTC.

The rearrangement joins TRBV20-1 to TRBJ2-1; D perhaps matches TRBD2 (6 bases). CDR1 is DFQATT, CDR2 SNEGSKA, per germline (reference sequence). Trimming shortened V by 2 bases and J by 6 bases, and 17 bases separated the two germline ends. This CDR3 has 15 amino acids. As DNA, the CDR3 is TGCAGTGCTAGACCCGGTAAGGGACTCCTCAATGAGCAGTTCTTC. Protein product: CSARPGKGLLNEQFF.

This clonotype has at least ten counts. The chain carries TRBV30 and TRBJ1-1; D remains ambiguous. The CDR3 is 13 amino acids. V was pared by 2 bases and J by 0 bases, with 7 bases between. Germline V gene data show CDR1 as GTSNPN and CDR2 as SVGIG (reference sequence). The CDR3 here is CAWSTGVNTEAFF. The CDR3 bases are TGTGCCTGGAGTACGGGCGTGAACACTGAAGCTTTCTTT.

This clonotype appeared many times. The gene calls are TRBV13 and TRBJ2-3; TRBD2 aligns across 12 bases. Germline CDR1 and CDR2: PRHDT and FYEKMQ (reference sequence). V was pared by 4 bases and J by 7 bases, with 12 bases of the junction left unmatched. The CDR3 contains 17 residues. CDR3 sequence: CASSSKTSGGPANTQYF. In DNA form, the CDR3 reads TGTGCCAGCAGCTCCAAGACTAGCGGGGGCCCCGCGAATACGCAGTATTTT.

This clonotype appeared many times. The chain is built from TRBV7-8 and TRBJ2-1; 9 bases are a match to TRBD1. CDR3 size: 19 residues. Germline lookup yields CDR1 SGHVS and CDR2 FQNEAQ. V trimming: 4 bases; J trimming: 5 bases; junction bases outside the gene matches: 18. CDR3 coding DNA: TGTGCCAGCAGCTCACCAGAAACGGGACAGGGTCTTCTGGACAATGAGCAGTTCTTC. It codes for CASSSPETGQGLLDNEQFF.

Ten or more counts support this clonotype. The chain employs TRBV2 and TRBJ2-1, with 10 bases that match TRBD1. Germline-derived CDR1 and CDR2 are SNHLY and FYNNEI. CDR3 length: 13 residues. Trimming took 10 bases from V and 9 from J; bases not matched to a gene: 9. The CDR3 is CATPGTGVVEQFF. CDR3 in DNA: TGTGCCACTCCAGGGACAGGGGTTGTTGAGCAGTTCTTC. The full variable domain, in which reference TRBV2 and TRBJ2-1 provide the parts outside the CDR3, is EPEVTQTPSHQVTQMGQEVILRCVPISNHLYFYWYRQILGQKVEFLVSFYNNEISEKSEIFDDQFSVERPDGSNFTLKIRSTKLEDSAMYFCATPGTGVVEQFFGPGTRLTVL.

This clonotype was seen ten or more times. The chain joins TRBV20-1 to TRBJ2-7; D possibly uses TRBD1 or TRBD2 (5 bases each). The CDR3 has 15 amino acids. Germline CDR1 DFQATT, CDR2 SNEGSKA (reference sequence). V was clipped by 3 bases and J by 0 bases, with 15 bases between them. CDR3 sequence: CSARYGVGVSYEQYF. The CDR3, as DNA: TGCAGTGCTAGGTACGGCGTGGGGGTCTCCTACGAGCAGTACTTC.

This chain links TRBV18 with TRBJ2-7; 10 positions agree with TRBD2. There are 15 residues in the CDR3. After removal of 1 base from V and 7 bases from J, the junction contained 7 bases not matched to a gene. CDR1 is KGHSH, CDR2 LQKENI, per germline. CDR3 sequence: CASSPQREGFWEQYF. CDR3 nucleotide sequence: TGTGCCAGCTCACCACAGCGGGAGGGCTTTTGGGAGCAGTACTTC.